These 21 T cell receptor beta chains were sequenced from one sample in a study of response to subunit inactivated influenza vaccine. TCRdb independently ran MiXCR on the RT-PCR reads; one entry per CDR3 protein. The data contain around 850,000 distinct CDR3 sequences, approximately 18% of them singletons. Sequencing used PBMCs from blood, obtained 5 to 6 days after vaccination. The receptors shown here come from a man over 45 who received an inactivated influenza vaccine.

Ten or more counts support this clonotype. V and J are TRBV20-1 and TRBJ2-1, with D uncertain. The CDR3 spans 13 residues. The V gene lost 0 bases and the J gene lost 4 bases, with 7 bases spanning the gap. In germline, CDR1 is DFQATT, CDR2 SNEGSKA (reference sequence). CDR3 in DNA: TGCAGTGCTAGAGAGGGTACTTACAATGAGCAGTTCTTC. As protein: CSAREGTYNEQFF.

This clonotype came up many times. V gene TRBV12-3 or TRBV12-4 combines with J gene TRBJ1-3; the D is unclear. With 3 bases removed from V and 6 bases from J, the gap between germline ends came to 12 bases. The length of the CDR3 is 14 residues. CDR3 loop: CASSFYGQLNTIYF. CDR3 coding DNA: TGTGCCAGCAGTTTTTATGGTCAACTAAACACCATATATTTT.

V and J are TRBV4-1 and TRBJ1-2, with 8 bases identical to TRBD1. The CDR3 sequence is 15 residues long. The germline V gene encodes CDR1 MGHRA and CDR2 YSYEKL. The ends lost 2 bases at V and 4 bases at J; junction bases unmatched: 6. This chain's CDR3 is CASSQIQGGSYGYTF. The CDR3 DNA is TGCGCCAGCAGCCAAATACAGGGGGGGAGCTATGGCTACACCTTC.

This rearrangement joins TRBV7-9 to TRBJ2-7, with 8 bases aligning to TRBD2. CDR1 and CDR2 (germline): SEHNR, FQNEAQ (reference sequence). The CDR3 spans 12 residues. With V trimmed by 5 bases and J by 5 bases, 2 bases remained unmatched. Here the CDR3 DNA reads TGTGCCAGCAGCCGGACTAGCCACGAGCAGTACTTC. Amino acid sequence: CASSRTSHEQYF.

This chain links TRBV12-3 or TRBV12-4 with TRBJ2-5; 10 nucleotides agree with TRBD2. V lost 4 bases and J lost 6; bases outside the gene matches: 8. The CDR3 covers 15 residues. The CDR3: CASSSSGGAMQTQYF. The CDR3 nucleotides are TGTGCCAGCAGTTCAAGCGGGGGGGCTATGCAGACCCAGTACTTC.

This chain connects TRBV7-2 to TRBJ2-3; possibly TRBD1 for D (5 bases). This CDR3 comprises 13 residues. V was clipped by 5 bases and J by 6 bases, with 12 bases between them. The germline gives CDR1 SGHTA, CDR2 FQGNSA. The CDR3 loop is CASSPQGIDTQYF. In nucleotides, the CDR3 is TGTGCCAGCAGCCCCCAGGGTATTGATACGCAGTATTTT.

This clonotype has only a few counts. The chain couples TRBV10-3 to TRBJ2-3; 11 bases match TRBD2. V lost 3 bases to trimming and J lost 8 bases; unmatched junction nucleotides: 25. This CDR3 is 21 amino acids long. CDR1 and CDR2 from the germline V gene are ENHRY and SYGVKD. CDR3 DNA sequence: TGTGCCATCAGTGACCGGGGGACGACTAGCGGGGCACGCAGGCTCCTCGGTACGCAGTATTTT. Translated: CAISDRGTTSGARRLLGTQYF.

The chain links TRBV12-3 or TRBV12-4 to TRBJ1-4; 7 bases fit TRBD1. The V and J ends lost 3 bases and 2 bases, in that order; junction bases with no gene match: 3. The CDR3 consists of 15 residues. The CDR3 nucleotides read TGTGCCAGCAGTTTCGGGGGACAGACTAATGAAAAACTGTTTTTT. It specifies CASSFGGQTNEKLFF.

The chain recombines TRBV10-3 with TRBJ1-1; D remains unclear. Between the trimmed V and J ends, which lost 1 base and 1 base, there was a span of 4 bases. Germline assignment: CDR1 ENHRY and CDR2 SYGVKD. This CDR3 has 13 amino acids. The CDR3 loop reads CAISEWGNTEAFF. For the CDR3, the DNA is TGTGCCATCAGTGAGTGGGGGAACACTGAAGCTTTCTTT.

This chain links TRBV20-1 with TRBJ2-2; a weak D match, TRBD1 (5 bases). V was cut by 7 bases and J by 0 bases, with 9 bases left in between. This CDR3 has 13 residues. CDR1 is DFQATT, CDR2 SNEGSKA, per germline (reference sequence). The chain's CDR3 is CSVMGPNTGELFF. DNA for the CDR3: TGCAGTGTAATGGGGCCGAACACCGGGGAGCTGTTTTTT.

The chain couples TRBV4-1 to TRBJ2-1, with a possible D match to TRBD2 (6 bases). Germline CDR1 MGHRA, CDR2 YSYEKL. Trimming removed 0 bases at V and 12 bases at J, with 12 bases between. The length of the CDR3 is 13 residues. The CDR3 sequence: CASSQDGGGRQFF. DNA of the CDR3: TGCGCCAGCAGCCAAGATGGTGGAGGGAGGCAGTTCTTC.

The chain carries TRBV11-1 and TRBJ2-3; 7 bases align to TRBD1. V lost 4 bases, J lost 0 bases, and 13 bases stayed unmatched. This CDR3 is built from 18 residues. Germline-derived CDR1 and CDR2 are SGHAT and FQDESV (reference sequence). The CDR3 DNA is TGTGCCAGCAGCTCGCCTTGGGCAGTGACAGGGAGCACAGATACGCAGTATTTT. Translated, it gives CASSSPWAVTGSTDTQYF.

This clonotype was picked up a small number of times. The CDR3 spells CASKENTEAFF. The CDR3 nucleotides are TGTGCCAGCAAAGAGAACACTGAAGCTTTCTTT. The V gene is TRBV6-2 or TRBV6-3, the J gene TRBJ1-1; D ambiguous. The CDR3 runs to 11 residues. The germline V gene encodes CDR1 MNHEY and CDR2 SVGEGT. Trimming shortened V by 7 bases and J by 1 base, and 4 bases separated the two germline ends.

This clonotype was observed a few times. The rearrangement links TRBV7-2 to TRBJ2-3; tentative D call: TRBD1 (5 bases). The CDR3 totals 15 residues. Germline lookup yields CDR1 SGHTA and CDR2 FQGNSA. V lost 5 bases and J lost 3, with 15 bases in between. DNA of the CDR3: TGTGCCAGCAGCCCCAGACAGTTCCAGACAGATACGCAGTATTTT. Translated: CASSPRQFQTDTQYF.

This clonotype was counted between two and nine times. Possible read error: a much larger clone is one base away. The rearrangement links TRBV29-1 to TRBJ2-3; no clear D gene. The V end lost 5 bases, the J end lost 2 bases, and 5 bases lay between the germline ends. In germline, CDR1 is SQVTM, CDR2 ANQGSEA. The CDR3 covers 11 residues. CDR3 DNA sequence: TGCAGCGTTAAATACACAGATACGCAGTATTTT. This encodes CSVKYTDTQYF.

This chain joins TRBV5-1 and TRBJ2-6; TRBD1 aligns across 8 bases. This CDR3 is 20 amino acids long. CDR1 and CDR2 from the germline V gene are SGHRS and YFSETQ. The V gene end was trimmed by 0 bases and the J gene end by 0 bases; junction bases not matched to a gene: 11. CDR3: CASSLARTGPYASGANVLTF. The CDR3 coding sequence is TGCGCCAGCAGCTTGGCTCGGACAGGGCCATATGCCTCTGGGGCCAACGTCCTGACTTTC.

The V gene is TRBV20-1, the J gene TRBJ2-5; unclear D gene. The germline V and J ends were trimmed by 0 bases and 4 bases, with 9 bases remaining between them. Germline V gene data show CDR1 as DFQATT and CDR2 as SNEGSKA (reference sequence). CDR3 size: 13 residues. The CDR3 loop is CSARDWERETQYF. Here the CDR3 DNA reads TGCAGTGCTAGAGATTGGGAAAGAGAGACCCAGTACTTC.

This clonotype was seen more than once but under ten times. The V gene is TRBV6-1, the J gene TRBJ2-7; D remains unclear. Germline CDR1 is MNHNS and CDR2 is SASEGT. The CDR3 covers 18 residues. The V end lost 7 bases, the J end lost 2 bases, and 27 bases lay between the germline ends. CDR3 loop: CASKKGALRQSTAYEQYF. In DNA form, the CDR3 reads TGTGCCAGCAAAAAGGGTGCTCTTAGGCAGAGTACGGCCTACGAGCAGTACTTC.

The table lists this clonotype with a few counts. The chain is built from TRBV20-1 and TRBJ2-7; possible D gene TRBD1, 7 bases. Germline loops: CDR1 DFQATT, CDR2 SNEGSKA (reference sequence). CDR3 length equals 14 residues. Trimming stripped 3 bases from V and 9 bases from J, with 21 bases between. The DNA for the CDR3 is TGCAGTGCTAGGCAGGGGGGCGCAATCAGAGTGCAGTACTTC. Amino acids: CSARQGGAIRVQYF.

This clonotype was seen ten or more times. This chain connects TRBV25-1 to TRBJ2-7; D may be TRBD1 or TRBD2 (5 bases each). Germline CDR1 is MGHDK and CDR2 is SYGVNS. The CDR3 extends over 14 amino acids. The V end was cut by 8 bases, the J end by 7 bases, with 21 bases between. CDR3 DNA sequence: TGTGCCAGCTCAGCTTCCTACAGGAGGAGGGAGCAGTACTTC. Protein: CASSASYRRREQYF.

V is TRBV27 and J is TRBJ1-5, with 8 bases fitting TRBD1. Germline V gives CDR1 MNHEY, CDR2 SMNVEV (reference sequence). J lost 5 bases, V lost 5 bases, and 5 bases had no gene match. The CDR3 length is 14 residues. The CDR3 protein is CASSIGQGHQPQHF. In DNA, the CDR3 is TGTGCCAGCAGTATAGGACAGGGACATCAGCCCCAGCATTTT.